This entry lists 17 T cell receptor gamma chains sequenced from one sample in a study of Vδ1+ human thymocytes. Study-wide points: Highly polyclonal TRG and TRD repertoires with Gaussian CDR3 length distributions appeared in thymus.

These TCRs' antigens remain unknown. Extracted RNA was reverse transcribed into cDNA. Multiplex PCR used pooled V-gene forward primers and a constant-region reverse primer to amplify CDR3s. TCRdb redid clone calling on the multiplex PCR reads using CATT. The sample lists 25,000 to 30,000 gamma-chain clones, over 15% occurring once. Sequencing was done on a sample of Vdelta1+ gamma-delta thymocytes from the thymus. Subset in this sample: FACS-sorted CD3+ TCRalphabeta- TCRVdelta1+ TCRVdelta2- thymocytes. The source is a boy less than two years old who had congenital heart surgery.

This clone ranks as medium-sized. The chain uses TRGV9 and TRGJ1 or TRGJ2. V lost 2 bases to trimming and J lost 1 base; unmatched junction nucleotides: 2. The V gene's germline CDR1 is GITISATS and CDR2 ISYDGTV (reference sequence). The length of the CDR3 is 13 residues. DNA for the CDR3: TGTGCCTTGTGGGAGGAAAATTATTATAAGAAACTCTTT. It specifies CALWEENYYKKLF.

This clone was seen a few times. Within the sample, other DNA sequences also encode this same CDR3. J is TRGJ1 or TRGJ2 and V is TRGV2. The CDR3 contains 14 residues. The V gene's germline CDR1 is EGSNGY and CDR2 YDSYNSKV. V shed 1 base, J shed 0 bases, and the junction held 3 bases outside the gene matches. CDR3 in amino acids: CATWDGSNYYKKLF. For the CDR3, the DNA is TGTGCCACCTGGGACGGTTCGAATTATTATAAGAAACTCTTT.

This rearrangement joins TRGV4 to TRGJ1 or TRGJ2. Trimming at V came to 6 bases and at J to 0 bases, leaving 5 bases not matched to a gene. This CDR3 has 13 amino acids. The germline V gene has CDR1 EGSTGY and CDR2 YDSYTSSV. CDR3 residues: CATWISNYYKKLF. CDR3 DNA: TGTGCCACCTGGATCTCGAATTATTATAAGAAACTCTTT.

This clone occurred a few times. This rearrangement joins TRGV2 to TRGJ1 or TRGJ2. The germline CDR1 and CDR2 sequences are EGSNGY and YDSYNSKV. V shed 2 bases and J 12 bases; nucleotides not matched to a gene: 7. CDR3 size: 11 residues. DNA for the CDR3: TGTGCCACCTGGGACGATATTGGGAAACTCTTT. This translates into CATWDDIGKLF.

This chain connects TRGV4 to TRGJ1 or TRGJ2. The trim removed 5 bases at V and 1 base at J, leaving 5 bases unmatched. This CDR3 is 13 amino acids long. Germline V lookup: CDR1 EGSTGY, CDR2 YDSYTSSV. CDR3: CATWGVNYYKKLF. CDR3 DNA: TGTGCCACCTGGGGTGTAAATTATTATAAGAAACTCTTT.

Only a few counts were recorded for this clone. This chain connects TRGV3 to TRGJP2. V trimming: 0 bases; J trimming: 6 bases; junction bases outside the gene matches: 7. The CDR3 covers 15 residues. Germline V CDR1 and CDR2: VTNTFY, YDVSTARD (reference sequence). The chain's CDR3 is CATWDRRWGDWIKTF. CDR3 sequence (DNA): TGTGCCACCTGGGACAGGAGGTGGGGTGATTGGATCAAGACGTTT.

V usage is TRGV5 and J usage is TRGJ1 or TRGJ2. Germline lookup yields CDR1 VINAFY and CDR2 YDVSNSKD. The CDR3 extends over 14 amino acids. With 0 bases clipped from V and 7 bases from J, the junction kept 9 bases outside the gene matches. In nucleotides, the CDR3 is TGTGCCACCTGGGACAGGCCCCTCTGGTATAAGAAACTCTTT. Its protein product is CATWDRPLWYKKLF.

As concerns this clone: Other DNA sequences in this sample translate to the same CDR3. The rearrangement uses TRGV3 and TRGJ1 or TRGJ2. Trimming at V came to 0 bases and at J to 3 bases, leaving 5 bases not matched to a gene. This CDR3 is 14 amino acids long. In germline, CDR1 is VTNTFY, CDR2 YDVSTARD (reference sequence). The CDR3 sequence is CATWDRRVYYKKLF. The CDR3 bases are TGTGCCACCTGGGACAGGAGGGTTTATTATAAGAAACTCTTT.

The J gene is TRGJ1 or TRGJ2, the V gene TRGV2. V was clipped by 1 base and J by 0 bases; unmatched bases: 6. Germline lookup yields CDR1 EGSNGY and CDR2 YDSYNSKV. The CDR3 has 15 amino acids. The CDR3 DNA reads as TGTGCCACCTGGGACGGCAAATCGAATTATTATAAGAAACTCTTT. Translation: CATWDGKSNYYKKLF.

Worth noting for this clone: This same CDR3 is encoded by further DNA sequences in the sample. The chain recombines TRGV9 with TRGJ1 or TRGJ2. CDR1 GITISATS and CDR2 ISYDGTV come from the germline V gene (reference sequence). This CDR3 region has 13 residues. V trimming: 2 bases; J trimming: 2 bases; junction bases outside the gene matches: 3. CDR3: CALWEGHYYKKLF. The DNA of the CDR3 is TGTGCCTTGTGGGAGGGACATTATTATAAGAAACTCTTT.

Only a few counts were recorded for this clone. The junction departs from the called germline gene at one end, perhaps through a read error. The rearrangement uses TRGV3 and TRGJ1 or TRGJ2. CDR3 length equals 13 residues. Germline V gives CDR1 VTNTFY, CDR2 YDVSTARD (reference sequence). CDR3: CTTWDRREYKKLF. CDR3 in DNA: TGTACCACCTGGGACAGGCGTGAATATAAGAAACTCTTT.

The chain recombines TRGV8 with TRGJP2. This CDR3 is built from 13 residues. The germline V gene has CDR1 VENAVY and CDR2 YDSYNSRV. J was trimmed by 3 bases and V by 6 bases; bases with no gene match: 4. The CDR3 reads CATWLGSDWIKTF. CDR3 in DNA: TGTGCCACCTGGTTAGGTAGTGATTGGATCAAGACGTTT.

This clone was seen just once. V usage is TRGV2 and J usage is TRGJ1 or TRGJ2. Germline-derived CDR1 and CDR2 are EGSNGY and YDSYNSKV. Trimming took 0 bases from V and 7 from J; bases not matched to a gene: 12. This CDR3 is 15 amino acids long. The CDR3 nucleotides read TGTGCCACCTGGGACGGGCCTGATATCGGATATAAGAAACTCTTT. Encoded protein: CATWDGPDIGYKKLF.

This clone turned up a few times. The V call is TRGV9, the J call TRGJ1 or TRGJ2. The CDR3 length is 11 residues. The junction had 5 bases not matched to a gene; V was cut back by 5 bases and J by 7 bases. Germline V gene data show CDR1 as GITISATS and CDR2 as ISYDGTV (reference sequence). The CDR3 DNA reads TGTGCCTTGTGGGGCCGATATAAGAAACTCTTT. Residues: CALWGRYKKLF.

This clone was detected only a few times. The rearrangement links TRGV3 to TRGJ1 or TRGJ2. The CDR3 loop spans 13 amino acids. The germline V gene encodes CDR1 VTNTFY and CDR2 YDVSTARD (reference sequence). V lost 3 bases, J lost 10 bases, and 12 bases stayed unmatched. The CDR3 loop reads CATWDGQIYKKLF. CDR3 DNA: TGTGCCACCTGGGACGGGCAGATTTACAAGAAACTCTTT.

This chain connects TRGV8 to TRGJP2. This CDR3 is built from 14 residues. J gave up 3 bases and V 4 bases, and 5 bases lay outside the gene matches. In germline, CDR1 is VENAVY, CDR2 YDSYNSRV. CDR3 sequence reads: CATWEGGSDWIKTF. The CDR3 bases are TGTGCCACCTGGGAGGGAGGTAGTGATTGGATCAAGACGTTT.

V gene TRGV5 combines with J gene TRGJ1 or TRGJ2. CDR3 length equals 14 residues. Germline V gene lookup returns CDR1 VINAFY and CDR2 YDVSNSKD. After removal of 3 bases from V and 10 bases from J, the junction contained 15 bases not matched to a gene. The CDR3 region has the DNA TGTGCCACCTGGGACGGGCCGGCTGCCCCCAAGAAACTCTTT. Protein: CATWDGPAAPKKLF.